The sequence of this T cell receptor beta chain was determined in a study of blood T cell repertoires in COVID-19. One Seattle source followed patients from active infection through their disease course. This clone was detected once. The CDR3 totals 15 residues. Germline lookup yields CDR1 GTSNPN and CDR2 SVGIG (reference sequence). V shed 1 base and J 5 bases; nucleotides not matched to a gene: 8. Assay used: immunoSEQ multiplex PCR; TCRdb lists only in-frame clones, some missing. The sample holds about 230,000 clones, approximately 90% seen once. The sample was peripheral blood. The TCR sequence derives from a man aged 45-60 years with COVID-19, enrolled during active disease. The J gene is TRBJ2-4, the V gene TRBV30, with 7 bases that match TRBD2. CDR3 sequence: CAWSGGGRAENIQYF. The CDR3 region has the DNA TGTGCCTGGAGTGGCGGGGGACGGGCCGAAAACATTCAGTACTTC.